A selection of T cell receptor beta chains follows, all from one sample in a study of identical twins. One entry per CDR3 protein results from TCRdb running MiXCR on the 5' RACE reads. The sample has roughly 350,000 distinct CDR3 sequences; approximately 8.8% are singletons. Sequenced sample: naive T cells sorted from blood. The source of these receptors is a woman aged 45-65 years in good health. Both conserved end residues are trimmed from each CDR3. The order of the fields is J gene, D gene, V gene, CDR3 protein. A D gene is named only where the DNA matches it firmly.

TRBJ2-1,TRBD2,TRBV12-3/TRBV12-4,ASSRGLAGGNEQF
TRBJ2-7,TRBD2,TRBV6-2/TRBV6-3,ASSYSSGMDEQY
TRBJ1-2,-,TRBV12-3/TRBV12-4,ASSPSGSSNYGYT
TRBJ1-2,TRBD1,TRBV20-1,SAQPGQGDYGYT
TRBJ1-4,-,TRBV3-1,ASSQLDREKLF
TRBJ2-1,TRBD1,TRBV6-6,ASSYGDRGF
TRBJ2-5,-,TRBV20-1,SAIPLRRGVETQY
TRBJ2-1,-,TRBV6-1,ASSATRYEQF
TRBJ1-1,-,TRBV6-5,ASSYSPGQMNTEAF
TRBJ2-3,TRBD2,TRBV7-9,ASSLVGGSQY
TRBJ1-5,-,TRBV6-1,ASSEGGEGYQPQH
TRBJ1-2,-,TRBV5-1,ASSGGGRVEGYT
TRBJ2-2,-,TRBV18,ASSPWDGNTGELF